These T cell receptor beta chains were read from a single sample in a study of blood T cell repertoires in COVID-19. Sequencing was performed with immunoSEQ multiplex PCR; in TCRdb, only in-frame clones are kept and a portion is missing. The sample consists of 200,000 to 250,000 clones, 84% of them appearing once. Sequencing was performed on peripheral blood. These receptors originate from a man younger than 45 with active or convalescent COVID-19. The CDR3 runs from the conserved cysteine through the conserved F or W. The order of the fields is J gene, clone size, V gene, CDR3 length, D gene, CDR3 protein, CDR3 DNA. A D gene is named only where the DNA matches it firmly. Expanded clones get a size class; other rows say once, few or many, or leave the size out.

j_call: TRBJ2-3
clone_size: -
v_call: TRBV9
cdr3_length: 14
d_call: -
cdr3_aa: CASSQRALTDTQYF
cdr3_nt: TGTGCCAGCAGCCAGCGGGCCTTAACAGATACGCAGTATTTT

j_call: TRBJ2-1
clone_size: -
v_call: TRBV6-4
cdr3_length: 16
d_call: -
cdr3_aa: CASSERGLISYNEQFF
cdr3_nt: TGTGCCAGCAGTGAGCGGGGGCTTATCTCCTACAATGAGCAGTTCTTC

j_call: TRBJ2-3
clone_size: -
v_call: TRBV6-5
cdr3_length: 14
d_call: TRBD1
cdr3_aa: CAGTGGTRTDTQYF
cdr3_nt: TGTGCCGGTACAGGGGGGACCCGCACAGATACGCAGTATTTT

j_call: TRBJ2-5
clone_size: -
v_call: TRBV27
cdr3_length: 15
d_call: -
cdr3_aa: CASSFGVRGLETQYF
cdr3_nt: TGTGCCAGCAGTTTTGGGGTGCGGGGTCTTGAGACCCAGTACTTC

j_call: TRBJ1-2
clone_size: -
v_call: TRBV18
cdr3_length: 13
d_call: TRBD1
cdr3_aa: CASSLQGARGYTF
cdr3_nt: TGTGCCAGCTCCCTACAGGGGGCGCGGGGCTACACCTTC

j_call: TRBJ2-2
clone_size: -
v_call: TRBV3-1/TRBV3-2
cdr3_length: 15
d_call: -
cdr3_aa: CASSQTRAGTGELFF
cdr3_nt: TGTGCCAGCAGCCAAACCAGGGCCGGGACCGGGGAGCTGTTTTTT

j_call: TRBJ1-1
clone_size: -
v_call: TRBV20-1
cdr3_length: 12
d_call: TRBD1
cdr3_aa: CSASVDPGQAFF
cdr3_nt: TGCAGTGCTAGTGTAGACCCGGGACAGGCTTTCTTT

j_call: TRBJ1-6
clone_size: -
v_call: TRBV15
cdr3_length: 16
d_call: TRBD1
cdr3_aa: CATSRETGFGSSPLHF
cdr3_nt: TGTGCCACCAGCAGAGAGACAGGGTTTGGAAGTTCACCCCTCCACTTT

j_call: TRBJ2-3
clone_size: -
v_call: TRBV11-3
cdr3_length: 15
d_call: TRBD2
cdr3_aa: CASSLDSTGGDTQYF
cdr3_nt: TGTGCCAGCAGCTTAGATAGCACGGGAGGAGATACGCAGTATTTT

j_call: TRBJ1-2
clone_size: once
v_call: TRBV28
cdr3_length: 15
d_call: TRBD1
cdr3_aa: CASRNNPGQLYGYTF
cdr3_nt: TGTGCCAGCAGGAATAATCCGGGACAGCTATATGGCTACACCTTC

j_call: TRBJ1-5
clone_size: -
v_call: TRBV5-1
cdr3_length: 13
d_call: -
cdr3_aa: CASSSTEGQPQHF
cdr3_nt: TGCGCCAGCAGCTCGACTGAGGGCCAGCCCCAGCATTTT

j_call: TRBJ1-1
clone_size: -
v_call: TRBV5-5
cdr3_length: 16
d_call: -
cdr3_aa: CASTPLGNSGNTEAFF
cdr3_nt: TGTGCCAGCACTCCACTAGGGAATTCGGGGAACACTGAAGCTTTCTTT

j_call: TRBJ2-5
clone_size: -
v_call: TRBV5-1
cdr3_length: 14
d_call: TRBD1
cdr3_aa: CASSFGQAQETQYF
cdr3_nt: TGCGCCAGCAGCTTTGGACAGGCACAAGAGACCCAGTACTTC

j_call: TRBJ2-2
clone_size: -
v_call: TRBV4-3
cdr3_length: 16
d_call: TRBD1
cdr3_aa: CASSQVGAGGPGELFF
cdr3_nt: TGCGCCAGCAGCCAAGTCGGGGCAGGGGGTCCCGGGGAGCTGTTTTTT

j_call: TRBJ1-2
clone_size: -
v_call: TRBV6-5
cdr3_length: 15
d_call: -
cdr3_aa: CASTDQPGFNYGYTF
cdr3_nt: TGTGCCAGCACCGATCAGCCAGGGTTTAACTATGGCTACACCTTC

j_call: TRBJ2-7
clone_size: -
v_call: TRBV24-1
cdr3_length: 15
d_call: TRBD1
cdr3_aa: CATSDPGTGGYEQYF
cdr3_nt: TGTGCCACCAGTGATCCCGGGACAGGAGGTTACGAGCAGTACTTC

j_call: TRBJ2-5
clone_size: -
v_call: TRBV5-4
cdr3_length: 14
d_call: -
cdr3_aa: CASSLSSLVETQYF
cdr3_nt: TGTGCCAGCAGCTTGTCTAGTCTCGTCGAGACCCAGTACTTC

j_call: TRBJ2-2
clone_size: -
v_call: TRBV3-1/TRBV3-2
cdr3_length: 17
d_call: TRBD2
cdr3_aa: CASSRSGTSGGGGELFF
cdr3_nt: TGTGCCAGCAGCCGATCCGGGACTAGCGGAGGGGGCGGGGAGCTGTTTTTT

j_call: TRBJ2-7
clone_size: -
v_call: TRBV28
cdr3_length: 17
d_call: TRBD2
cdr3_aa: CASSPYRTSGGSYEQYF
cdr3_nt: TGTGCCAGCAGTCCTTACCGGACTAGCGGGGGTTCCTACGAGCAGTACTTC

j_call: TRBJ1-4
clone_size: -
v_call: TRBV30
cdr3_length: 15
d_call: -
cdr3_aa: CAWSVRRGVGEKLFF
cdr3_nt: TGTGCCTGGAGTGTAAGGAGGGGAGTAGGGGAAAAACTGTTTTTT

j_call: TRBJ2-7
clone_size: -
v_call: TRBV5-6
cdr3_length: 14
d_call: -
cdr3_aa: CASRFRGTYYEQYF
cdr3_nt: TGTGCCAGCAGGTTCAGGGGCACATACTACGAGCAGTACTTC

j_call: TRBJ2-5
clone_size: -
v_call: TRBV11-3
cdr3_length: 13
d_call: -
cdr3_aa: CASSPTGGETQYF
cdr3_nt: TGTGCCAGCAGCCCGACAGGAGGAGAGACCCAGTACTTC

j_call: TRBJ2-3
clone_size: medium-sized
v_call: TRBV6-4
cdr3_length: 14
d_call: -
cdr3_aa: CASSEGGATDTQYF
cdr3_nt: TGTGCCAGCAGTGAGGGGGGGGCCACAGATACGCAGTATTTT

j_call: TRBJ2-2
clone_size: once
v_call: TRBV5-5
cdr3_length: 14
d_call: TRBD1
cdr3_aa: CASSLAWGQEGLFF
cdr3_nt: TGTGCCAGCAGCTTGGCCTGGGGACAGGAAGGTTTGTTTTTT

j_call: TRBJ1-5
clone_size: -
v_call: TRBV6-6
cdr3_length: 15
d_call: -
cdr3_aa: CASSNPTGGRQPQHF
cdr3_nt: TGTGCCAGCAGTAACCCGACCGGAGGTCGTCAGCCCCAGCATTTT

j_call: TRBJ2-1
clone_size: -
v_call: TRBV18
cdr3_length: 13
d_call: -
cdr3_aa: CASSPPISVMQFF
cdr3_nt: TGTGCCAGCTCACCGCCCATTTCGGTTATGCAGTTCTTC

j_call: TRBJ1-3
clone_size: -
v_call: TRBV5-6
cdr3_length: 17
d_call: TRBD1
cdr3_aa: CASSFSKGQGTGNTIYF
cdr3_nt: TGTGCCAGCAGCTTTTCCAAGGGACAGGGAACTGGAAACACCATATATTTT

j_call: TRBJ1-1
clone_size: -
v_call: TRBV7-8
cdr3_length: 15
d_call: TRBD1
cdr3_aa: CASSFRQGRNTEAFF
cdr3_nt: TGTGCCAGCAGCTTCCGACAGGGGAGGAACACTGAAGCTTTCTTT

j_call: TRBJ2-7
clone_size: -
v_call: TRBV5-5
cdr3_length: 13
d_call: -
cdr3_aa: CASSLRLGYEQYF
cdr3_nt: TGTGCCAGCAGCTTGCGGCTAGGATACGAGCAGTACTTC

j_call: TRBJ1-2
clone_size: -
v_call: TRBV5-1
cdr3_length: 15
d_call: TRBD1
cdr3_aa: CASSWGDRANYGYTF
cdr3_nt: TGCGCCAGCAGCTGGGGGGACAGAGCTAACTATGGCTACACCTTC

j_call: TRBJ2-1
clone_size: -
v_call: TRBV28
cdr3_length: 14
d_call: TRBD2
cdr3_aa: CASTPGLVGYEQFF
cdr3_nt: TGTGCCAGCACGCCGGGACTAGTGGGCTATGAGCAGTTCTTC

j_call: TRBJ1-5
clone_size: -
v_call: TRBV2
cdr3_length: 14
d_call: -
cdr3_aa: CASSETMAYQPQHF
cdr3_nt: TGTGCCAGCAGTGAAACGATGGCTTATCAGCCCCAGCATTTT

j_call: TRBJ2-5
clone_size: -
v_call: TRBV11-2
cdr3_length: 12
d_call: -
cdr3_aa: CASSLQRETQYF
cdr3_nt: TGTGCCAGCAGCCTTCAGAGGGAGACCCAGTACTTC

j_call: TRBJ1-2
clone_size: -
v_call: TRBV19
cdr3_length: 13
d_call: -
cdr3_aa: CASSIERGKGYTF
cdr3_nt: TGTGCCAGTAGTATAGAACGCGGGAAAGGCTACACCTTC

j_call: TRBJ2-2
clone_size: -
v_call: TRBV5-1
cdr3_length: 16
d_call: -
cdr3_aa: CASSLRVAETTGELFF
cdr3_nt: TGCGCCAGCAGCTTGCGGGTAGCGGAGACCACCGGGGAGCTGTTTTTT

j_call: TRBJ1-2
clone_size: -
v_call: TRBV28
cdr3_length: 15
d_call: -
cdr3_aa: CASSLSGGRVIGYTF
cdr3_nt: TGTGCCAGCAGTTTATCGGGGGGGCGCGTCATTGGCTACACCTTC

j_call: TRBJ2-1
clone_size: -
v_call: TRBV6-5
cdr3_length: 15
d_call: -
cdr3_aa: CASIPQGRTNNEQFF
cdr3_nt: TGTGCCAGCATCCCGCAGGGGCGAACCAACAATGAGCAGTTCTTC

j_call: TRBJ1-2
clone_size: -
v_call: TRBV14
cdr3_length: 13
d_call: TRBD1
cdr3_aa: CASSQTTGDGYTF
cdr3_nt: TGTGCCAGCAGCCAAACGACAGGGGATGGCTACACCTTC

j_call: TRBJ1-5
clone_size: -
v_call: TRBV20-1
cdr3_length: 13
d_call: -
cdr3_aa: CSASSGTGQPQHF
cdr3_nt: TGCAGTGCTAGTTCTGGAACGGGTCAGCCCCAGCATTTT

j_call: TRBJ2-7
clone_size: -
v_call: TRBV6-2/TRBV6-3
cdr3_length: 14
d_call: -
cdr3_aa: CASSYNGLAYEQYF
cdr3_nt: TGTGCCAGCAGTTACAATGGACTCGCCTACGAGCAGTACTTC

j_call: TRBJ1-2
clone_size: -
v_call: TRBV7-9
cdr3_length: 12
d_call: TRBD1
cdr3_aa: CASSLTGRGYTF
cdr3_nt: TGTGCCAGCAGCTTGACAGGGCGTGGCTACACCTTC

j_call: TRBJ1-1
clone_size: -
v_call: TRBV5-1
cdr3_length: 13
d_call: -
cdr3_aa: CASSLGDRTEAFF
cdr3_nt: TGCGCCAGCAGCTTGGGTGACAGGACTGAAGCTTTCTTT

j_call: TRBJ2-5
clone_size: -
v_call: TRBV10-1
cdr3_length: 16
d_call: -
cdr3_aa: CASSELFTRNGGTQYF
cdr3_nt: TGCGCCAGCAGTGAGTTATTTACTAGAAACGGGGGGACCCAGTACTTC

j_call: TRBJ1-4
clone_size: -
v_call: TRBV7-9
cdr3_length: 17
d_call: -
cdr3_aa: CASSPGEGPWTNEKLFF
cdr3_nt: TGTGCCAGCTCCCCAGGGGAGGGACCCTGGACTAATGAAAAACTGTTTTTT

j_call: TRBJ2-7
clone_size: -
v_call: TRBV5-6
cdr3_length: 13
d_call: TRBD2
cdr3_aa: CASSPGLAYEQYF
cdr3_nt: TGTGCCAGCAGCCCGGGACTAGCTTACGAGCAGTACTTC

j_call: TRBJ2-5
clone_size: -
v_call: TRBV12-3/TRBV12-4
cdr3_length: 12
d_call: -
cdr3_aa: CASSFSIETQYF
cdr3_nt: TGTGCCAGCAGTTTTAGTATTGAGACCCAGTACTTC

j_call: TRBJ2-2
clone_size: -
v_call: TRBV6-5
cdr3_length: 11
d_call: -
cdr3_aa: CASGQGGELFF
cdr3_nt: TGTGCCAGCGGTCAGGGGGGGGAGCTGTTTTTT